This T cell receptor beta chain came from a study of T cell changes during pregnancy in multiple sclerosis. Germline trimming cut 4 bases from V and 3 bases from J; bases unmatched to any gene: 16. Germline CDR1 SEHNR, CDR2 FQNEAQ (reference sequence). The CDR3 covers 18 residues. TCRdb keeps only in-frame clones here, not all; method: immunoSEQ multiplex PCR. The sample has under 60,000 clones, approximately 93% seen once; the top ten hold approximately 0.31%. The chain couples TRBV7-9 to TRBJ2-7; TRBD2 matches at 9 bases. The source is a female donor with multiple sclerosis, enrolled in a pregnancy study. The material was CD4+ T cells from peripheral blood mononuclear cells, obtained in the third trimester of pregnancy. DNA of the CDR3: TGTGCCAGCAGCTCAACGAAGCCTCCTAGCGGGACCCGCTACGAGCAGTACTTC. The encoded protein is CASSSTKPPSGTRYEQYF.